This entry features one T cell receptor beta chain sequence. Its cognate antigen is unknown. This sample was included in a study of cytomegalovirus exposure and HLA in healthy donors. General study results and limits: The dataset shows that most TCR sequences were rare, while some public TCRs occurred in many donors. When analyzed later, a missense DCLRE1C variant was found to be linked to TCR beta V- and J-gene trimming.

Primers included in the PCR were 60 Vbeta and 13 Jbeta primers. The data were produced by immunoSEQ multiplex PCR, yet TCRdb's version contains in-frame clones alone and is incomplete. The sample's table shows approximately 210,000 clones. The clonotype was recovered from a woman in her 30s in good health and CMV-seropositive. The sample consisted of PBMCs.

The DNA for the CDR3 is TGTGCCAGCAATTTTAGGCAGGGCGGTGAAAAACTGTTTTTT. It codes for CASNFRQGGEKLFF. The rearrangement uses TRBV2 and TRBJ1-4; D perhaps matches TRBD1 (5 bases). CDR1 is SNHLY, CDR2 FYNNEI, per germline. V was clipped by 7 bases and J by 7 bases, with 16 bases between them. This CDR3 spans 14 amino acids.